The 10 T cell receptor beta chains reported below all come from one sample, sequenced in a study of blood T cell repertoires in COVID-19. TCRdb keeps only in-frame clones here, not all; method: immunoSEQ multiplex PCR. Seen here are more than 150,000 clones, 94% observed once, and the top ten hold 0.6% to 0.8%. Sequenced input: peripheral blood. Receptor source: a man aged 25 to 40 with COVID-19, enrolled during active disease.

The CDR3 spells CASSPNPLLTGAYGYTF. Written as DNA, the CDR3 is TGTGCCAGCTCACCGAATCCCCTGCTGACAGGGGCCTATGGCTACACCTTC. The rearrangement uses TRBV18 and TRBJ1-2; TRBD1 agrees at 8 bases. CDR3 length equals 17 residues. Germline V gene data show CDR1 as KGHSH and CDR2 as LQKENI. The V gene end was trimmed by 3 bases and the J gene end by 4 bases; junction bases not matched to a gene: 13.

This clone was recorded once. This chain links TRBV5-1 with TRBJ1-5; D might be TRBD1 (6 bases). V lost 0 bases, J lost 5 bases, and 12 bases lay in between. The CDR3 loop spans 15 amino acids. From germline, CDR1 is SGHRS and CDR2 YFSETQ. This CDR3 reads CASSLETGSHQPQHF. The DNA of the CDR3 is TGCGCCAGCAGCTTGGAAACAGGGTCCCATCAGCCCCAGCATTTT.

The CDR3 reads CASSWGHGYTF. For the CDR3, the DNA is TGTGCCAGCAGCTGGGGCCATGGCTACACCTTC. The chain carries TRBV7-6 and TRBJ1-2; the D gene is possibly TRBD1 (5 bases). CDR1 SGHVS and CDR2 FNYEAQ come from the germline V gene. CDR3 length equals 11 residues. The ends were cut back, 4 bases at V and 6 bases at J, with 6 bases in the middle.

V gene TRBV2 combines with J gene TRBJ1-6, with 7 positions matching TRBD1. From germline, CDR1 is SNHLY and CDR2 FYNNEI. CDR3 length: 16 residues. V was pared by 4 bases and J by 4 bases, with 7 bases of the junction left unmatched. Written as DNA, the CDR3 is TGTGCCAGCAGTGCCGAAGGGGGCATGTATAATTCACCCCTCCACTTT. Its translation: CASSAEGGMYNSPLHF.

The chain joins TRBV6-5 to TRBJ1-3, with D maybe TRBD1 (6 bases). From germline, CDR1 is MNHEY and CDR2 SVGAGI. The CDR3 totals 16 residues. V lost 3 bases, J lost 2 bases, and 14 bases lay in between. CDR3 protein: CASSYSGDLTGNTIYF. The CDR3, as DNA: TGTGCCAGCAGTTATTCAGGGGACCTCACTGGAAACACCATATATTTT.

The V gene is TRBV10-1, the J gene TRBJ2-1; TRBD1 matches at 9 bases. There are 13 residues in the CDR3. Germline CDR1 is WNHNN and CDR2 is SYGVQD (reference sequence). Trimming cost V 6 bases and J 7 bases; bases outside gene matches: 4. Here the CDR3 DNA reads TGCGCCAGCAGCCGGACAGGGGCAAATGAGCAGTTCTTC. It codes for CASSRTGANEQFF.

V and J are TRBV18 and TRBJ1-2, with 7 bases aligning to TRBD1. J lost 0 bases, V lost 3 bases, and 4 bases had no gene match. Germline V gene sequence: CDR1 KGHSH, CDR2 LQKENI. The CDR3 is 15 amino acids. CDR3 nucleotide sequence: TGTGCCAGCTCACCGGGACAGAATTCTAACTATGGCTACACCTTC. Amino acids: CASSPGQNSNYGYTF.

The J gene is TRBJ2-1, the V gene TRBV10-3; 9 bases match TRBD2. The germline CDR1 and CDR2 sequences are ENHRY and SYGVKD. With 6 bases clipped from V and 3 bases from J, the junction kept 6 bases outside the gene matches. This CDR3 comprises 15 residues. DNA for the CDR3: TGTGCCATCAGGAATAGCGGGGGTTTCTACAATGAGCAGTTCTTC. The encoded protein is CAIRNSGGFYNEQFF.

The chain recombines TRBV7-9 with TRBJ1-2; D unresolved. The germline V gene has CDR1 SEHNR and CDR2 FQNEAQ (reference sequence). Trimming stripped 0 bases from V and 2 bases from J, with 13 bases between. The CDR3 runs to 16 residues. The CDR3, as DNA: TGTGCCAGCAGCTTAGCGGCTCCCTCAAGAAACTATGGCTACACCTTC. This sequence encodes CASSLAAPSRNYGYTF.

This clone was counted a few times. CDR3 nucleotide sequence: TGTGCCAGCAGTTATCTAATGAACACCGGGGAGCTGTTTTTT. Amino acids: CASSYLMNTGELFF. The chain carries TRBV6-5 and TRBJ2-2; D is ambiguous. The ends were cut back, 3 bases at V and 1 base at J, with 6 bases in the middle. The CDR3 spans 14 residues. CDR1 and CDR2 (germline): MNHEY, SVGAGI.